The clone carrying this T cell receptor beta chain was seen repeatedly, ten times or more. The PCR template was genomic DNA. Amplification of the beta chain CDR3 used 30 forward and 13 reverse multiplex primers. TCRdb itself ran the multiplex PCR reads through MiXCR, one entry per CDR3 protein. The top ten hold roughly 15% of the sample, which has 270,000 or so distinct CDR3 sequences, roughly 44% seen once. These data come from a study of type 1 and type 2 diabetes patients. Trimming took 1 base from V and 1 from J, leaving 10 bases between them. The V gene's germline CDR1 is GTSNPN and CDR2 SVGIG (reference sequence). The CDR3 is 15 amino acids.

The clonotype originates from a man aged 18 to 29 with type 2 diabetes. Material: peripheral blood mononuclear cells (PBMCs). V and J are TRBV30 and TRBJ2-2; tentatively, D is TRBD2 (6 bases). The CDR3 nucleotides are TGTGCCTGGAGTGCGGGGGTGATGAACACCGGGGAGCTGTTTTTT. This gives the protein CAWSAGVMNTGELFF.